The clone carrying this T cell receptor (beta chain) occurred many times. Its antigen is unknown. TCRbeta library construction was performed incorporating unique molecular identifiers. TCRdb processed the PCR reads anew with MiXCR; each CDR3 protein has one entry. The sample has 600,000 to 700,000 distinct CDR3 sequences, roughly 14% seen once. The sample comes from a study of T-cell reconstitution after alpha-beta-depleted transplantation in children. Trimming at V came to 0 bases and at J to 5 bases, leaving 7 bases not matched to a gene. Germline lookup yields CDR1 DFQATT and CDR2 SNEGSKA (reference sequence). The CDR3 is 14 amino acids. Whole-study results and caveats: The authors attributed T-cell counts and diversity one year after transplant mostly to newly produced T cells. At around two months after transplant, the alpha-beta T cells were reportedly derived from several hundred expanded clones that came from non-depleted graft cells. Surviving recipient T cells and thymic progenitors produced the high day-60 TCRbeta diversity seen in some patients.

The receptor was derived from a girl aged 2-10 years with congenital amegakaryocytic thrombocytopenia, due to receive a stem cell transplant. Sequencing was performed on PBMCs, taken before TCRalphabeta/CD19-depleted stem cell transplant. The chain links TRBV20-1 to TRBJ2-7; TRBD1 matches 7 bases. CDR3 sequence: CSARDLRQGDEQYF. The DNA of the CDR3 is TGCAGTGCTAGAGATTTGAGACAGGGTGACGAGCAGTACTTC.